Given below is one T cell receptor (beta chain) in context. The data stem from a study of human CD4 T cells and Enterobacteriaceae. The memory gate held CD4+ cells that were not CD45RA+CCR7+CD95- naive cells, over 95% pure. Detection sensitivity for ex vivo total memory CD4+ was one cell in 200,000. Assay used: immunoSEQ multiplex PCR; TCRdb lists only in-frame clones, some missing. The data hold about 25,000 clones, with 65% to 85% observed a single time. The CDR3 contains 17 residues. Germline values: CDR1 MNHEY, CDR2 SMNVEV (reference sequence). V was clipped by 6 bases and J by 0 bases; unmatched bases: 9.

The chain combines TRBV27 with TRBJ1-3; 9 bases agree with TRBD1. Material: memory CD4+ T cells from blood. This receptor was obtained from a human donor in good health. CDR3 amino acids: CASSHRDRVYSGNTIYF. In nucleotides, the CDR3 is TGTGCCAGCAGCCACCGGGACAGGGTCTACTCTGGAAACACCATATATTTT.